This TCR beta chain was obtained from a study of T-cell memory formation after mild COVID-19. Study outcomes and limitations: For contracting clones, CD4+ ones sat mainly in CM and EM, CD8+ in EMRA. Researchers could not confirm that second-wave clones peaking on day 37 targeted SARS-CoV-2. The finding that pre-infection memory included some responding clones suggested that cross-reactive memory joined.

Concerning this clonotype: Its antigen is undetermined.

Germline V lookup: CDR1 SGDLS, CDR2 YYNGEE. The V gene end was trimmed by 4 bases and the J gene end by 1 base; junction bases not matched to a gene: 10. The CDR3 contains 16 residues. Barcoded TCR alpha and TCR beta cDNA libraries with UMIs came from 5'RACE using constant-segment primers. TCRdb re-derived calls from the 5' RACE reads in MiXCR, one entry per CDR3 protein. The profile shows around 220,000 distinct CDR3 sequences, about a sixth of them singletons. The rearrangement joins TRBV9 to TRBJ2-5; 7 bases are shared with TRBD1. The receptor comes from a man aged 18 to 35 who had mild COVID-19 (a few samples of this study predate the infection). Cell type and time point are not known. The material sequenced was PBMCs or a T cell subset sorted from them (not recorded which). In DNA form, the CDR3 reads TGTGCCAGCAGCCCCAGGGGGTGGGGCGGCCAAGAGACCCAGTACTTC. Its protein is CASSPRGWGGQETQYF.